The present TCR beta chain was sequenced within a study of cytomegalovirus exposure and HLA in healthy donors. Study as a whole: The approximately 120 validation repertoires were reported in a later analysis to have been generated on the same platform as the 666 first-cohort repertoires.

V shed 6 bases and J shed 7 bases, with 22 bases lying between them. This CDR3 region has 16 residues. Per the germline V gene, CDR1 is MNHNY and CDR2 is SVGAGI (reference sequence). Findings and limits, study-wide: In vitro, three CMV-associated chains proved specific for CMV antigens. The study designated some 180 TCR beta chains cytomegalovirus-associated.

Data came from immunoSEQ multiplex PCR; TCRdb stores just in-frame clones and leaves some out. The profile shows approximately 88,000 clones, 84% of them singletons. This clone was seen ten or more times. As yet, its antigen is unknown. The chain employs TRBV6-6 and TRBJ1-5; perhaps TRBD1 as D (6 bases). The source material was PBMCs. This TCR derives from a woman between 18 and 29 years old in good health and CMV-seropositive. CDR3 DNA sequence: TGTGCCAGCAGGACAAACGGGAGGGGGAGAGGACAGCCCCAGCATTTT. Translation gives CASRTNGRGRGQPQHF.